This TCR beta chain was profiled in a study of CD4 T cells in relation to SARS-CoV-2 and coronaviruses (dated by TCRdb to the early 2020s). With regard to the full study: In the ViraFEST assay, PBMCs were grown with antigen for approximately 9 days, and TCR beta CDR3s were then sequenced to identify antigen-specific clonal expansions. Among the approximately twelve convalescent patients, 8 males and 4 females were included, and two of the subjects were Hispanic. The study assessed, at the TCR clonotype level, memory CD4+ T cell crossreactivity between SARS-CoV-2 and common cold coronavirus spike proteins. Samples from three pre-COVID donors and the naive versus memory experiments were sequenced with the Adaptive Biotechnologies TCR-sequencing kit; other data were Illumina-based. HLA restriction was mapped for shared crossreactive spike epitopes using patient-derived lymphoblastoid cell lines. A median age of around 38 years, with a range of about 21 to 75 years, was recorded for the full convalescent cohort of 12 patients. A different, Illumina-based TCR-beta assay was used to sequence expansion assays from other donors in the study. Here is what the overall study found, with its caveats: Small numbers of patients and of tested TCRs were a limitation of the study. Around two thirds of donors had memory CD4+ clonotypes that crossrecognized SARS-CoV-2 and at least one common cold coronavirus spike. Sequencing naive versus memory cells indicated that the assay picks up memory recall responses, not primary responses primed during culture. Crossreactivity analysis was centred on spike protein, so crossreactivity against other viral proteins was not assessed. Because no donor provided both pre-pandemic and post-infection samples, tracing the source of pre-existing responses was limited. Significantly weaker SARS-CoV-2-driven expansion was shown by crossreactive clones than by monoreactive clones, consistent with antigenic imprinting.

V gives up 3 bases and J gives up 1 base, and the segment between their germline ends measures 9 bases. From cysteine to phenylalanine, the CDR3 is 14 amino acids long. Of the read, only the CDR3 DNA is kept; its 42 bases are in frame from base 1. The germline V gene gives CDR1 as KGHSH and CDR2 as LQKENI. CEF-cultured naive and memory CD4+ T cell DNA received survey-level immunoSEQ TCR-beta sequencing. The authors' analysis ran thus. During preprocessing, nonproductive sequences were discarded, as were any CDR3s that did not begin with C, did not end with F or W, or were shorter than 7 amino acids. Antigen-specific clonotypes were called with the MANAFEST web app on the basis of expansion relative to the reference and to other culture wells. A clone was considered positive if significant expansion relative to the reference culture was observed in 2 of 3 replicate wells at an FDR below 0.05. Positive clones also required significant expansion versus all other tandem wells and an odds ratio above 5. Cultured and uncultured naive and memory CD4+ repertoires were searched for previously identified spike- and CEF-reactive CDR3s. CDR3 homology was quantified as pairwise Levenshtein distance, calculated with the stringdist R package after three terminal residues were trimmed from each end. TCRdb took over this immuneACCESS table, retaining in-frame rearrangements with V and J assigned. Such tables are incomplete; in checked studies, under half of the missing clones stem from an unresolved V gene, and the remainder is unexplained. Clonal size and the V and J genes are those of that table, whereas D and trimming came from the DNA. This sample lists 30,000 to 45,000 clones; 77% were detected once. The top ten constitute less than 3.5% of the sample.

Remarks on this clone: This clone's antigen is unknown. The input lacks base qualities; no much larger clone sits a single base away.

Naive and memory CD4+ T cells were separated from cryopreserved PBMCs by CD4 enrichment followed by EasySep naive CD4+ T cell enrichment. Sorted naive or memory CD4+ T cells (about 9.6 x 10^4) were cultured 1:1 with T cell-depleted PBMCs and CEF peptides for over 9 days. In general, triplicate replicate wells were used for every peptide culture condition. Ficoll-Paque PLUS gradient centrifugation was used to isolate PBMCs from either whole blood or leukapheresis product. The PBMCs went either fresh into the expansion assay or into cryopreservation at -140 degrees C. The QIAamp Micro DNA Kit was used to extract genomic DNA from the CD4+ T cells.

The source material was memory CD4+ T cells from PBMCs, cultured in vitro. Read against the paper, the sample's cell subset or site label means: memory (non-naive) CD4+ T cells. The sequence derives from an adult with COVID-19. The chain couples TRBV18 to TRBJ1-1; TRBD1 could be the D gene, as 5 bases match. The base sequence is TGTGCCAGCTCACCCCGGGGCAGGAACACTGAAGCTTTCTTT. This encodes CASSPRGRNTEAFF.